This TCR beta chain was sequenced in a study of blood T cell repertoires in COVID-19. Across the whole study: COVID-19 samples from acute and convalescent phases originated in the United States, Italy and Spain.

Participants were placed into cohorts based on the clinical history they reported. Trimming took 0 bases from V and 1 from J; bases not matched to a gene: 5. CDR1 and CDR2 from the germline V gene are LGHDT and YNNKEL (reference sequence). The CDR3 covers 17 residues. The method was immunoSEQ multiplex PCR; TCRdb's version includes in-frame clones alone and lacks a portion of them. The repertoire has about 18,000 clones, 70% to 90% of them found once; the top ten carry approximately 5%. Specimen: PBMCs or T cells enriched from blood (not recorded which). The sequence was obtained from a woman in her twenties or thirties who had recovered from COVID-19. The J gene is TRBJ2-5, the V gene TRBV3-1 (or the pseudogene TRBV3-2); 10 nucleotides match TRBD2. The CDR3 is CASSQELLAGGQETQYF. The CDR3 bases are TGTGCCAGCAGCCAAGAGTTGTTAGCGGGGGGCCAAGAGACCCAGTACTTC.